One sample yielded the 2 T cell receptor beta chains listed below, sequenced in a study of T cells after yellow fever vaccination. Via MiXCR, TCRdb re-called the 5' RACE reads, giving one row per CDR3 protein. Here the sample spans 550,000 or so distinct CDR3 sequences, roughly a fifth being singletons. The sequenced sample was PBMCs, obtained 15 days after the yellow fever booster vaccination. The receptors originated from a man aged 30 to 39 who received the YFV17D yellow fever vaccine.

In this sample, this clonotype turned up many times. The chain uses TRBV4-3 and TRBJ1-3, with D unresolved. Germline V gene data show CDR1 as LGHNA and CDR2 as YSLEER. Trimming took off 3 bases at V and 0 bases at J, with 12 bases between the two ends. The CDR3 covers 16 residues. CDR3 loop: CASSHLSGDSGNTIYF. The CDR3 DNA sequence: TGCGCCAGCAGCCACCTGTCTGGGGACTCTGGAAACACCATATATTTT.

This clonotype was found a few times. This chain joins TRBV20-1 and TRBJ2-1; TRBD1 might be the D (5 bases). The CDR3 runs to 14 residues. The germline CDR1 and CDR2 sequences are DFQATT and SNEGSKA (reference sequence). V was cut by 6 bases and J by 0 bases, with 12 bases left in between. In DNA form, the CDR3 reads TGCAGTGCCCGAACAGGAAGCTCCTACAATGAGCAGTTCTTC. Amino acids: CSARTGSSYNEQFF.